This is a list of T cell receptor beta chains from one sample in a study of shared clonotypes between healthy human individuals. The assay was immunoSEQ multiplex PCR, and TCRdb's table has in-frame clones only and misses some. The sample contains about 2.4 million clones, about 92% of which appear only once. Sequenced: naive CD4+ T cells sorted from blood. Receptors originate from a man younger than 30 in good health. CDR3s include the opening cysteine and the closing phenylalanine or tryptophan. D genes are given only for firm matches.

v_gene	d_gene	j_gene	CDR3aa
TRBV9	NA	TRBJ2-1	CASSVGEPSHEQFF
TRBV5-1	NA	TRBJ2-3	CASSLERLGDTQYF
TRBV28	TRBD1	TRBJ1-5	CASSLPGQGFAQPQHF
TRBV6-6	TRBD1	TRBJ2-5	CASSRRGSEETQYF
TRBV6-6	TRBD1	TRBJ1-2	CASSYPGQGGNGYTF
TRBV25-1	TRBD1	TRBJ2-2	CASTPRGRSVGELFF
TRBV6-4	NA	TRBJ1-2	CASSDLGSAGYTF
TRBV23-1	NA	TRBJ2-7	CASSQPFCPDRFNEQYF
TRBV6-5	TRBD2	TRBJ2-2	CASSFLRGATGELFF
TRBV18	NA	TRBJ2-6	CASSQSGFSGANVLTF
TRBV28	NA	TRBJ2-6	CASSFGRGFVFSGANVLTF
TRBV5-4	NA	TRBJ2-5	CASSLEKQETQYF
TRBV10-1	TRBD1	TRBJ2-3	CASRPLTGTGDTQYF
TRBV28	TRBD1	TRBJ1-5	CASEKGTVFNQPQHF
TRBV11-2	TRBD1	TRBJ2-7	CASREGQGHYYEQYF
TRBV9	NA	TRBJ2-3	CASSSLPAITDTQYF
TRBV5-1	NA	TRBJ1-6	CASRGSAEYNSPLHF
TRBV5-6	TRBD1	TRBJ2-3	CASSYVWQGATFTDTQYF
TRBV7-8	NA	TRBJ2-5	CASSLVGPYQETQYF
TRBV4-1	TRBD1	TRBJ1-4	CASSQGRDSNEKLFF